This is a list of T cell receptor beta chains from one sample in a study of blood T cells in healthy people across ages. TCRdb reanalysed the 5' RACE reads using MiXCR and keeps one entry per CDR3 protein. The data contain roughly 1,100,000 distinct CDR3 sequences, under 30% of them singletons. These data also formed part of another study, on T cells of mothers and their children.

Sequencing input: blood. All receptors come from a girl aged 2 to 10 in good health. The CDR3 runs from the conserved cysteine through the conserved F or W. The order of the fields is D gene, clone size, J gene, V gene, CDR3 protein, CDR3 DNA. D genes are given only for firm matches. A row's size may be missing; if present it is once, few, many or a size class.

D gene: .
clone size: .
J gene: TRBJ2-5
V gene: TRBV28
CDR3 protein: CASSVKGGTRETQYF
CDR3 DNA: TGTGCCAGCTCAGTAAAGGGCGGCACAAGAGAGACCCAGTACTTC

D gene: TRBD1
clone size: many
J gene: TRBJ2-5
V gene: TRBV6-5
CDR3 protein: CASSRTGGQETQYF
CDR3 DNA: TGTGCCAGCAGTCGGACAGGGGGCCAAGAGACCCAGTACTTC

D gene: .
clone size: .
J gene: TRBJ2-7
V gene: TRBV5-1
CDR3 protein: CASSLGGSPYEQYF
CDR3 DNA: TGCGCCAGCAGCTTGGGGGGGAGCCCCTACGAGCAGTACTTC

D gene: .
clone size: .
J gene: TRBJ2-5
V gene: TRBV11-3
CDR3 protein: CASSLKNRGGETQYF
CDR3 DNA: TGTGCCAGCAGCTTGAAAAACAGGGGGGGAGAGACCCAGTACTTC

D gene: TRBD2
clone size: many
J gene: TRBJ2-1
V gene: TRBV27
CDR3 protein: CASSLVGGNNEQFF
CDR3 DNA: TGTGCCAGCAGCTTGGTCGGGGGGAACAATGAGCAGTTCTTC

D gene: .
clone size: few
J gene: TRBJ1-6
V gene: TRBV6-6
CDR3 protein: CASSSYPDSPLHF
CDR3 DNA: TGTGCCAGCAGTTCCTACCCTGATTCACCCCTCCACTTT

D gene: .
clone size: .
J gene: TRBJ2-1
V gene: TRBV20-1
CDR3 protein: CSARDPGQTYNEQFF
CDR3 DNA: TGCAGTGCTAGAGATCCAGGCCAGACCTACAATGAGCAGTTCTTC

D gene: TRBD1
clone size: .
J gene: TRBJ1-2
V gene: TRBV4-1
CDR3 protein: CASSQGQGQDLYGYTF
CDR3 DNA: TGCGCCAGCAGCCAAGGACAGGGGCAAGACCTCTATGGCTACACCTTC

D gene: .
clone size: .
J gene: TRBJ2-6
V gene: TRBV7-9
CDR3 protein: CASSSWGANVLTF
CDR3 DNA: TGTGCCAGCAGCTCGTGGGGGGCCAACGTCCTGACTTTC

D gene: TRBD1
clone size: .
J gene: TRBJ1-2
V gene: TRBV24-1
CDR3 protein: CATGGTGGTGYTF
CDR3 DNA: TGTGCCACCGGAGGGACAGGGGGCACTGGCTACACCTTC

D gene: .
clone size: few
J gene: TRBJ1-3
V gene: TRBV29-1
CDR3 protein: CSGYEGTGNTIYF
CDR3 DNA: TGCAGCGGATACGAAGGGACTGGAAACACCATATATTTT

D gene: TRBD1
clone size: .
J gene: TRBJ2-1
V gene: TRBV7-9
CDR3 protein: CASSLSFGTGYNEQFF
CDR3 DNA: TGTGCCAGCAGCTTATCGTTTGGGACAGGATACAATGAGCAGTTCTTC

D gene: TRBD1
clone size: few
J gene: TRBJ2-1
V gene: TRBV6-1
CDR3 protein: CASLKGDRAEEVF
CDR3 DNA: TGTGCCAGCCTAAAGGGGGACAGGGCCGAGGAGGTCTTC

D gene: TRBD2
clone size: .
J gene: TRBJ2-7
V gene: TRBV11-2
CDR3 protein: CASSLWAGGGASNEQYF
CDR3 DNA: TGTGCCAGCAGCTTATGGGCGGGGGGTGGAGCATCTAACGAGCAGTACTTC

D gene: TRBD1
clone size: .
J gene: TRBJ2-5
V gene: TRBV3-1
CDR3 protein: CASSQPWDSVVQTQYF
CDR3 DNA: TGTGCCAGCAGCCAACCGTGGGACAGCGTCGTCCAGACCCAGTACTTC

D gene: TRBD2
clone size: .
J gene: TRBJ2-3
V gene: TRBV7-3
CDR3 protein: CASSIGLAGVDTQYF
CDR3 DNA: TGTGCCAGCAGCATAGGACTAGCGGGGGTTGATACGCAGTATTTT

D gene: TRBD2
clone size: few
J gene: TRBJ2-3
V gene: TRBV6-1
CDR3 protein: CASSEQGTGGYTDTQYF
CDR3 DNA: TGTGCCAGCAGTGAACAGGGCACGGGAGGCTATACAGATACGCAGTATTTT

D gene: .
clone size: few
J gene: TRBJ2-5
V gene: TRBV3-1
CDR3 protein: CASSQEVHAPYQETQCF
CDR3 DNA: TGTGCCAGCAGCCAAGAGGTTCACGCTCCGTACCAAGAGACCCAGTGCTTC

D gene: .
clone size: .
J gene: TRBJ2-7
V gene: TRBV29-1
CDR3 protein: CSVRASYEQYF
CDR3 DNA: TGCAGCGTGAGGGCGTCCTACGAGCAGTACTTC

D gene: .
clone size: .
J gene: TRBJ1-4
V gene: TRBV7-9
CDR3 protein: CASSSSGGEKGEKLFF
CDR3 DNA: TGTGCCAGCAGCTCCAGCGGGGGGGAGAAGGGTGAAAAACTGTTTTTT

D gene: TRBD1
clone size: few
J gene: TRBJ1-1
V gene: TRBV7-2
CDR3 protein: CASSPGTGVNTEAFF
CDR3 DNA: TGTGCCAGCAGCCCCGGGACAGGTGTGAACACTGAAGCTTTCTTT

D gene: TRBD2
clone size: few
J gene: TRBJ2-5
V gene: TRBV3-1
CDR3 protein: CASGPGLAVFETQYF
CDR3 DNA: TGTGCCAGCGGACCGGGACTAGCGGTTTTTGAGACCCAGTACTTC

D gene: TRBD2
clone size: few
J gene: TRBJ2-2
V gene: TRBV29-1
CDR3 protein: CSVRGDTGELFF
CDR3 DNA: TGCAGCGTTCGGGGGGACACCGGGGAGCTGTTTTTT

D gene: TRBD2
clone size: .
J gene: TRBJ2-1
V gene: TRBV19
CDR3 protein: CASSMGLAGNDEQFF
CDR3 DNA: TGTGCCAGTAGTATGGGACTAGCGGGAAACGATGAGCAGTTCTTC

D gene: .
clone size: .
J gene: TRBJ2-5
V gene: TRBV27
CDR3 protein: CAGSFGGLEGETQYF
CDR3 DNA: TGTGCCGGCAGTTTCGGGGGGCTAGAGGGGGAGACCCAGTACTTC

D gene: .
clone size: .
J gene: TRBJ1-6
V gene: TRBV3-1
CDR3 protein: CAGSQGGGLVLLHF
CDR3 DNA: TGTGCCGGCAGCCAAGGCGGAGGCCTCGTTCTCCTCCACTTT

D gene: .
clone size: few
J gene: TRBJ2-3
V gene: TRBV18
CDR3 protein: CASSQVNRAPTDTQYF
CDR3 DNA: TGTGCCAGCTCGCAGGTGAACAGGGCACCCACAGATACGCAGTATTTT

D gene: TRBD2
clone size: .
J gene: TRBJ2-1
V gene: TRBV12-3/TRBV12-4
CDR3 protein: CASTVNSGGAREQFF
CDR3 DNA: TGTGCCAGCACCGTAAATAGCGGGGGGGCCCGTGAGCAGTTCTTC

D gene: .
clone size: .
J gene: TRBJ1-5
V gene: TRBV4-3
CDR3 protein: CASSQDLHSNQPQHF
CDR3 DNA: TGCGCCAGCAGCCAAGATCTACACAGCAATCAGCCCCAGCATTTT

D gene: .
clone size: few
J gene: TRBJ1-4
V gene: TRBV7-9
CDR3 protein: CASSATGIGEKLFF
CDR3 DNA: TGTGCCAGCAGCGCAACAGGGATAGGGGAAAAACTGTTTTTT

D gene: .
clone size: few
J gene: TRBJ2-7
V gene: TRBV20-1
CDR3 protein: CSARGLALSSYEQYF
CDR3 DNA: TGCAGTGCTAGGGGTTTGGCCTTAAGCTCCTACGAGCAGTACTTC

D gene: .
clone size: .
J gene: TRBJ2-3
V gene: TRBV18
CDR3 protein: CASSHPGVSDTQYF
CDR3 DNA: TGTGCCAGCTCACACCCTGGGGTGTCAGATACGCAGTATTTT

D gene: .
clone size: few
J gene: TRBJ1-1
V gene: TRBV14
CDR3 protein: CASSQPQGAAFF
CDR3 DNA: TGTGCCAGCAGCCAGCCGCAGGGAGCAGCTTTCTTT

D gene: .
clone size: few
J gene: TRBJ2-7
V gene: TRBV7-2
CDR3 protein: CASTMGRINYEQYF
CDR3 DNA: TGTGCCAGCACCATGGGTAGGATCAACTACGAGCAGTACTTC

D gene: .
clone size: .
J gene: TRBJ2-5
V gene: TRBV28
CDR3 protein: CASRVGVETQYF
CDR3 DNA: TGTGCCAGCAGGGTAGGGGTGGAGACCCAGTACTTC

D gene: .
clone size: many
J gene: TRBJ2-3
V gene: TRBV4-2
CDR3 protein: CASSQDGKGGTDTQYF
CDR3 DNA: TGTGCCAGCAGCCAAGATGGGAAGGGCGGCACAGATACGCAGTATTTT

D gene: .
clone size: .
J gene: TRBJ2-3
V gene: TRBV29-1
CDR3 protein: CSVEGPQHTDTQYF
CDR3 DNA: TGCAGCGTTGAAGGTCCCCAACACACAGATACGCAGTATTTT

D gene: TRBD2
clone size: .
J gene: TRBJ2-7
V gene: TRBV29-1
CDR3 protein: CSATLSGGPSYEQYF
CDR3 DNA: TGCAGCGCAACTCTCTCGGGAGGGCCCTCCTACGAGCAGTACTTC

D gene: .
clone size: .
J gene: TRBJ1-5
V gene: TRBV15
CDR3 protein: CATSSRQADQPQHF
CDR3 DNA: TGTGCCACCAGCAGTCGACAGGCGGATCAGCCCCAGCATTTT

D gene: .
clone size: .
J gene: TRBJ1-4
V gene: TRBV7-9
CDR3 protein: CASSTETMGEKLFF
CDR3 DNA: TGTGCCAGCAGCACAGAAACCATGGGGGAAAAACTGTTTTTT